This TCR beta chain was obtained from a study of cytomegalovirus exposure and HLA in healthy donors. The overall study: Within the Caucasian-associated ancestry cluster were roughly 81% of the 350 to 400 genotyped donors. General observations from the study: Earlier analysis looked at TCR beta V segments, and most were productive about 90% or about 30% of the time.

Use of 60 Vbeta and 13 Jbeta primers characterized the PCR. Sequencing was performed with immunoSEQ multiplex PCR; in TCRdb, only in-frame clones are kept and a portion is missing. The data show 95,000 to 150,000 clones, about 81% seen once. As concerns this clone: What it binds is not known.

V dropped 3 bases and J dropped 2; count of bases not matched to a gene: 10. The CDR3 covers 17 residues. CDR1 is SGHRS and CDR2 is YFSETQ in the germline V gene. Sequenced material: PBMCs. The genes are TRBV5-1 and TRBJ2-1; 8 bases align to TRBD2. The receptor was derived from a woman in her thirties or forties in good health and CMV-seropositive. For the CDR3, the DNA is TGCGCCAGCAGCTACCCGGAGGCGGGAGGAACCTACAATGAGCAGTTCTTC. It translates to CASSYPEAGGTYNEQFF.